The 13 T cell receptor beta chains below all came from one sample that was sequenced in a study of T-cell memory formation after mild COVID-19 (dated by TCRdb to about 2021). Library generation was performed with 5' RACE. Reads for this sample came from an Illumina NovaSeq 6000. TCRdb reanalyzed the raw reads on its own, using fastp at Q25 for trimming and MiXCR for clone calling, and kept in-frame beta chains. Duplicate CDR3 protein sequences are folded into a single record with the most common DNA and genes. The sample yields about 250,000 distinct CDR3 sequences; roughly 14% were counted once. 2% to 2.5% of the sample goes to the ten largest clones. Input material: PBMCs or a T cell subset sorted from them (not recorded which). These receptors were collected from an adult woman who had mild COVID-19 (a few samples of this study predate the infection). The sample titles of this study are shuffled in the database, so cell type and time point are left out; the donor was told from shared clones.

This clonotype was seen a handful of times. This chain connects TRBV28 to TRBJ1-6, with D maybe TRBD1 (5 bases). The V gene lost 6 bases and the J gene lost 7 bases, with 10 bases spanning the gap. The V gene's germline CDR1 is MDHEN and CDR2 SYDVKM. This CDR3 comprises 13 residues. In DNA form, the CDR3 reads TGTGCCAGCAGGACAGCGGGGAATTCACCCCTCCACTTT. Its translation is CASRTAGNSPLHF. The full variable domain, rest sourced from reference TRBV28 and TRBJ1-6, is DVKVTQSSRYLVKRTGEKVFLECVQDMDHENMFWYRQDPGLGLRLIYFSYDVKMKEKGDIPEGYSVSREKKERFSLILESASTNQTSMYLCASRTAGNSPLHFGNGTRLTVT.

There are a few counts of this clonotype. V gene TRBV27 combines with J gene TRBJ2-7, with D possibly being TRBD1 or TRBD2 (5 bases each). CDR1 MNHEY and CDR2 SMNVEV come from the germline V gene (reference sequence). Trimming took off 5 bases at V and 7 bases at J, with 21 bases between the two ends. The CDR3 has 15 amino acids. This CDR3 reads CASSPHRDPKGEQYF. Here the CDR3 DNA reads TGTGCCAGCAGTCCCCATCGGGACCCTAAGGGAGAGCAGTACTTC.

Within the sample, this clonotype is medium-sized. The genes are TRBV9 and TRBJ2-4, with no clear D. The CDR3 length is 13 residues. V was trimmed by 3 bases and J by 6 bases, leaving 10 bases between them. Germline CDR1 SGDLS, CDR2 YYNGEE. CDR3 sequence: CASSESVGNIQYF. Written as DNA, the CDR3 is TGTGCCAGCAGCGAATCAGTGGGAAACATTCAGTACTTC.

The genes are TRBV7-2 and TRBJ2-3, with TRBD2 matching over 13 bases. This CDR3 has 18 residues. Germline CDR1 is SGHTA and CDR2 is FQGNSA. The junction had 9 bases not matched to a gene; V was cut back by 6 bases and J by 0 bases. For the CDR3, the DNA is TGTGCCAGCAGTTCCCGACTAGCGGGAGGAGGTAGCACAGATACGCAGTATTTT. It translates to CASSSRLAGGGSTDTQYF.

This clonotype was counted many times. The V and J genes are TRBV7-9 and TRBJ1-1; no firm D call. The CDR3 runs 14 residues. V was cut by 2 bases and J by 4 bases, with 11 bases left in between. Germline assignment: CDR1 SEHNR and CDR2 FQNEAQ (reference sequence). Written as DNA, the CDR3 is TGTGCCAGCAGCTTAAGACAAAAGCCCACTGAAGCTTTCTTT. It translates to CASSLRQKPTEAFF.

In its sample, this clonotype was seen a few times. The V and J genes are TRBV12-3 or TRBV12-4 and TRBJ2-7; D is uncertain. The CDR3 sequence is 13 residues long. V lost 3 bases, J lost 0 bases, and 6 bases lay in between. Here the CDR3 reads CASSFMSSYEQYF. CDR3 in DNA: TGTGCCAGCAGTTTTATGAGCTCCTACGAGCAGTACTTC.

This clonotype was recorded a few times. This chain uses TRBV6-1 with TRBJ1-3, with D uncertain. There are 15 residues in the CDR3. CDR1 MNHNS and CDR2 SASEGT come from the germline V gene. Trimming cost V 5 bases and J 0 bases, with 11 bases left between them. For the CDR3, the DNA is TGTGCCAGCAGTAGACATGGATACTCTGGAAACACCATATATTTT. This translates into CASSRHGYSGNTIYF.

This clonotype showed up just a few times. The chain recombines TRBV5-1 with TRBJ2-1; 10 bases fit TRBD2. Germline values: CDR1 SGHRS, CDR2 YFSETQ. CDR3 size: 17 residues. The V gene end was trimmed by 4 bases and the J gene end by 3 bases; junction bases not matched to a gene: 10. CDR3 protein: CASSPALAGVYYNEQFF. For the CDR3, the DNA is TGCGCCAGCAGCCCCGCCCTAGCGGGAGTTTACTACAATGAGCAGTTCTTC.

This clonotype was counted between two and nine times. The chain has TRBV7-2 and TRBJ2-7; D is ambiguous. This CDR3 spans 13 amino acids. Germline CDR1 reads SGHTA; CDR2 reads FQGNSA. Trimming shortened V by 1 base and J by 6 bases, and 10 bases separated the two germline ends. CDR3: CASSLGSMSEQYF. CDR3 DNA sequence: TGTGCCAGCAGCTTAGGGTCTATGAGCGAGCAGTACTTC.

This clonotype was counted between two and nine times. The chain recombines TRBV5-4 with TRBJ2-3; D possibly uses TRBD1 or TRBD2 (6 bases each). From germline, CDR1 is SGHNT and CDR2 YYREEE (reference sequence). This CDR3 spans 17 amino acids. Trimming pared 4 bases from V and 0 bases from J, leaving 18 bases between. Here the CDR3 DNA reads TGTGCCAGCAGCGACCGGATGGGGGGCCTCAGCACAGATACGCAGTATTTT. Translation gives CASSDRMGGLSTDTQYF.

Ten or more counts support this clonotype. The gene calls are TRBV7-3 and TRBJ1-2, with 7 bases that match TRBD1. The CDR3 is 13 amino acids. Germline CDR1 reads SGHTA; CDR2 reads FQGTGA. Germline trimming cut 5 bases from V and 4 bases from J; bases unmatched to any gene: 4. As DNA, the CDR3 is TGTGCCAGCAGCCGAGGGGGCGGCTATGGCTACACCTTC. The encoded protein is CASSRGGGYGYTF.

This clonotype has a handful of counts. The chain joins TRBV12-3 or TRBV12-4 to TRBJ1-1; D call uncertain. The CDR3 contains 14 residues. Trimming removed 3 bases at V and 0 bases at J, with 8 bases between. CDR3 residues: CASSFTHLNTEAFF. CDR3 nucleotide sequence: TGTGCCAGCAGTTTCACACATTTGAACACTGAAGCTTTCTTT.

The V and J genes are TRBV20-1 and TRBJ1-2; D gene unclear. Germline assignment: CDR1 DFQATT and CDR2 SNEGSKA (reference sequence). V dropped 1 base and J dropped 3 bases, with 6 bases sitting between them. The length of the CDR3 is 12 residues. In DNA, the CDR3 is TGCAGTGCTAGAGGCGGGTACTATGGCTACACCTTC. It translates to CSARGGYYGYTF.